The subject of this entry is one T cell receptor (beta chain). It lacks a known antigen. No much larger clone exists at a distance of one base, and base qualities are not known. The data derive from a study of blood T cell repertoires in COVID-19 (dated by TCRdb to 2020 to 2021). Study-level background: Samples from collaborators originated in the United States, Italy and Spain and spanned both the acute and convalescent phases of COVID-19. Samples came from the ongoing ImmuneRACE study (first 160 participants) plus 1,254 subjects from 6 global collaborators. HLA class I and class II types, where available, came from metadata supplied by the sample provider rather than from assay-based typing. A freely available public database, intended as a resource for researchers studying the immune response to SARS-CoV-2, is where the repertoires were released. The material from the prospective study consisted of cDNA or gDNA derived from T cells, B-cell-depleted T cells, or PBMCs. Nearly every sample came with metadata listing a de-identified subject ID, COVID-19 status, age in years and sex. Deeply sampled blood TCRbeta repertoires from subjects exposed to, actively infected with, or recovered from COVID-19 were included in the dataset. The full study reports these points: Clinical and demographic metadata were provided uncurated, with the amount varying by source and participant.

Trimming removed 6 bases from V and 3 bases from J; the gene matches leave 7 bases unexplained. CDR1 and CDR2 were assigned from the germline V gene as KGHSH and LQKENI. CDR3 length: 15 amino acids, cysteine to phenylalanine. Only the CDR3 DNA stays, 45 bases, in frame from base 1. TCRbeta CDR3 regions were amplified from genomic DNA by means of the immunoSEQ Assay, a bias-controlled multiplex PCR. Per the source publication's procedure: The number of nucleated cells in each sample was estimated from the amplification of reference gene primers within the assay. To quantify the absolute abundance of each unique TCRbeta CDR3 rearrangement, sequence reads were collapsed and filtered. For each sample, productive Simpson clonality was calculated as the square root of Simpson's diversity index over productive rearrangements. What TCRdb holds here is the immuneACCESS table cut down to in-frame rearrangements. Part of the clones is not present; checked against another copy, under half of the missing clones reflect an unresolved V gene, and the others are unexplained. That table supplies the V and J calls and clone size; D and trimming were determined from the DNA. The sample has about 98,000 clones on record, roughly 87% of them singletons. The ten largest account for about 5% of the sample.

Whole blood was collected in K2EDTA tubes by collaborating institutions according to the institutions' own protocols. For TCRbeta analysis, collaborators shipped samples in one of three forms: frozen whole blood, isolated PBMCs, or DNA extracted from either of those sample types. This TCR was recovered from a man aged 65 to 85 with acute or convalescent COVID-19. Recombination joined TRBV18 with TRBJ1-5, and 8 bases in between align with TRBD1. The specimen sequenced was peripheral blood. The nucleotide sequence is given as TGTGCCAGCTCCCGTGACAGGGGCCCCAATCAGCCCCAGCATTTT. This sequence encodes CASSRDRGPNQPQHF.